The subject of this entry is one T cell receptor beta chain. Its antigen remains unidentified. Separate from the approximately 650-subject first cohort, the 120-subject validation cohort was the one that the donors belonged to. In germline, CDR1 is SEHNR, CDR2 FQNEAQ (reference sequence). V lost 6 bases, J lost 5 bases, and 19 bases lay in between. The CDR3 length is 15 residues. The data derive from a study of cytomegalovirus exposure and HLA in healthy donors. Study findings and constraints: Some public TCRs appeared in many individuals, while most sequences were rare. As was reported, the classifier diagnosed cytomegalovirus status with high specificity and sensitivity. The study listed under 200 cytomegalovirus-associated TCR beta chains.

Produced via immunoSEQ multiplex PCR; TCRdb's table is partial and in-frame only. The data show fewer than 85,000 clones, about 87% seen once. This chain connects TRBV7-9 to TRBJ1-1; D perhaps matches TRBD1 (5 bases). The clonotype originates from a woman under 30 in good health and CMV-seropositive. The source material was PBMCs. CDR3 residues: CASRKDSTSRTEAFF. CDR3 in DNA: TGTGCCAGCAGAAAAGACAGTACGTCGAGGACTGAAGCTTTCTTT.